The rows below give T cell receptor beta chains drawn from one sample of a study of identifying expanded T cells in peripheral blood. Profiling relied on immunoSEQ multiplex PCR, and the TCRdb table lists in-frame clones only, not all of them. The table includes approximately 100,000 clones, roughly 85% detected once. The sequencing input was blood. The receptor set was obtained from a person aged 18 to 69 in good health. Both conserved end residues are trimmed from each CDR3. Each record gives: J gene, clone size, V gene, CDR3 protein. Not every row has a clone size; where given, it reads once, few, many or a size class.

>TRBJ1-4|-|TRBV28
ASSPPRRMTREKLF
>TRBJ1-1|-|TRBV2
ASAPSGTEAF
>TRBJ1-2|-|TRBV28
ASSSRWVANYGYT
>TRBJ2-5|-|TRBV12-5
ASGLGTGAPEETQY
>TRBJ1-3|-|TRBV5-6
ASSLGGFSGNTIY
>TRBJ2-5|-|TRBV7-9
ASSSSGEETQY
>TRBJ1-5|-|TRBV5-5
ASSRDRGSSSNQPQH
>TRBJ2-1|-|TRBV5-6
ASSWGRDAYNEQF
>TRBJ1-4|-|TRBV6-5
ASSPGQYLEKLF
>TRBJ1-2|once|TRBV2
ASSDRPRNYGYT
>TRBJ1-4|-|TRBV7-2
ASRSQWTGLGKLF
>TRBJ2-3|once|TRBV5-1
ASSWERDTDTQY